The clone carrying this T cell receptor (beta chain) was counted at least ten times. Its antigen is unidentified. The sample originates from a study of T cell repertoires in cytomegalovirus infection. From the reads, TCRdb called clonotypes with MiXCR, one entry per CDR3 protein. The sample holds about 330,000 distinct CDR3 sequences, more than 8% seen once. Germline V gene data show CDR1 as ENHRY and CDR2 as SYGVKD. The CDR3 is 16 amino acids. V shed 7 bases, J shed 3 bases, and the junction held 9 bases outside the gene matches. Findings of the study overall: HLA-C-restricted, CMV-specific TCR beta clonotypes were dominant ex vivo.

This TCR was recovered from a human donor in good health (CMV status not recorded). Some clones in this sample may be carry-over from other donors' samples. Sequencing was done on a sample of PBMCs. The chain combines TRBV10-3 with TRBJ2-5, with 12 bases identical to TRBD2. In DNA form, the CDR3 reads TGTGCCATCAAAGGGGGGACTAGCGGGCTGGAAGAGACCCAGTACTTC. It encodes CAIKGGTSGLEETQYF.